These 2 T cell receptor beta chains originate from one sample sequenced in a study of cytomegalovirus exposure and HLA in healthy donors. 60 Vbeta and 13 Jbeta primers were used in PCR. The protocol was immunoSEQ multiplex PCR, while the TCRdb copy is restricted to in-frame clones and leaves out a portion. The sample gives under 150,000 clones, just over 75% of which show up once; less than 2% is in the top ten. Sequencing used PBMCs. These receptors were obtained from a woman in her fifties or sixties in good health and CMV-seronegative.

The CDR3 nucleotides are TGTGCCAGCACCCGCGGGGACTCTGGAAACACCATATATTTT. It yields the protein CASTRGDSGNTIYF. V usage is TRBV4-2 and J usage is TRBJ1-3; D is undetermined. Germline loops: CDR1 LGHNA, CDR2 YNFKEQ. The CDR3 has 14 residues. V lost 7 bases to trimming and J lost 0 bases, with 10 bases between them.

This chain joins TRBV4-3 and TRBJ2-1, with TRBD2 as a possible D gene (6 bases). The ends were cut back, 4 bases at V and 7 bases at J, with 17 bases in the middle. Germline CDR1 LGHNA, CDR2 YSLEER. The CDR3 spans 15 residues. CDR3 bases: TGCGCCAGCAGCCCCGGTATAGCGGCCGGGAATGAGCAGTTCTTC. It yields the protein CASSPGIAAGNEQFF.